Below are 12 T cell receptor beta chains sequenced from a single sample in a study of T-cell reconstitution after alpha-beta-depleted transplantation in children. It was with unique molecular identifiers that the TCRbeta library was prepared. TCRdb redid the calling of the PCR reads with MiXCR, one entry per CDR3 protein. The data show about 580,000 distinct CDR3 sequences, about 21% seen once. This sample comprised PBMCs, mostly from graft donor cells, obtained 360 days after TCRalphabeta/CD19-depleted stem cell transplant. The receptor set was obtained from a boy younger than two who had a stem cell transplant for acute myeloid leukemia, so the T cells may come from the graft donor.

This clonotype was recorded many times. V usage is TRBV20-1 and J usage is TRBJ2-3; no reliable D call. The CDR3 length is 14 residues. The germline CDR1 and CDR2 sequences are DFQATT and SNEGSKA (reference sequence). The V end lost 0 bases, the J end lost 5 bases, and 12 bases lay between the germline ends. DNA of the CDR3: TGCAGTGCTAGAGAGGTTACCGGCCGAGATACGCAGTATTTT. The encoded protein is CSAREVTGRDTQYF.

This clonotype showed up just a few times. This sequence joins TRBV29-1 and TRBJ2-3; 10 bases match TRBD1. V lost 4 bases, J lost 6 bases, and 7 bases stayed unmatched. The CDR3 runs to 14 residues. CDR1 is SQVTM, CDR2 ANQGSEA, per germline. The CDR3 DNA follows: TGCAGCGTTGCCGGGACAGGGGCGATGGATACGCAGTATTTT. This sequence encodes CSVAGTGAMDTQYF.

This chain connects TRBV6-2 or TRBV6-3 to TRBJ2-5; 7 nucleotides match TRBD2. The ends lost 5 bases at V and 2 bases at J; junction bases unmatched: 8. This CDR3 has 15 amino acids. Germline V gives CDR1 MNHEY, CDR2 SVGEGT. In DNA form, the CDR3 reads TGTGCCAGCAGTCATCTAGCGGACTATCAAGAGACCCAGTACTTC. This gives the protein CASSHLADYQETQYF.

This clonotype was counted only a few times. This rearrangement joins TRBV10-3 to TRBJ2-2, with D perhaps TRBD1 (6 bases). The germline CDR1 and CDR2 sequences are ENHRY and SYGVKD. The CDR3 has 17 residues. The V end was cut by 8 bases, the J end by 0 bases, with 19 bases between. The CDR3 is CAIQTGSALTNTGELFF. The CDR3 nucleotides read TGTGCCATCCAGACAGGCTCCGCCCTTACGAACACCGGGGAGCTGTTTTTT.

This chain links TRBV20-1 with TRBJ2-7, with TRBD2 as a possible D gene (6 bases). Germline V CDR1 and CDR2: DFQATT, SNEGSKA (reference sequence). The CDR3 is 14 amino acids. Trimming pared 4 bases from V and 5 bases from J, leaving 18 bases between. The CDR3: CSATRGKGAHEQYV. The CDR3 DNA reads as TGCAGTGCTACCCGGGGGAAGGGAGCCCACGAGCAGTACGTC.

This clonotype has ten or more counts. The chain is built from TRBV7-6 and TRBJ2-2; D is possibly TRBD1 (6 bases). CDR1 is SGHVS, CDR2 FNYEAQ, per germline. The CDR3 sequence is 15 residues long. V shed 5 bases and J shed 7 bases, with 17 bases lying between them. The CDR3 region has the DNA TGTGCCAGCAGCCGTTTTCCACAGGGTCGCGGGGAGCTGTTTTTT. Encoded protein: CASSRFPQGRGELFF.

The chain recombines TRBV7-9 with TRBJ1-1; D not resolved. The CDR3 loop spans 14 amino acids. The germline V gene encodes CDR1 SEHNR and CDR2 FQNEAQ (reference sequence). The ends were cut back, 1 base at V and 6 bases at J, with 12 bases in the middle. The CDR3 sequence: CASSLVQADAEAFF. DNA of the CDR3: TGTGCCAGCAGCTTAGTTCAGGCGGACGCTGAAGCTTTCTTT.

There are many counts of this clonotype. V is TRBV13 and J is TRBJ2-5; 7 bases agree with TRBD1. The CDR3 loop spans 14 amino acids. The V gene end was trimmed by 5 bases and the J gene end by 4 bases; junction bases not matched to a gene: 7. The V gene's germline CDR1 is PRHDT and CDR2 FYEKMQ (reference sequence). The CDR3 DNA reads TGTGCCAGCAGCGGGACAGACGGAGGAGAGACCCAGTACTTC. Its translation is CASSGTDGGETQYF.

The CDR3 DNA reads TGCGCCAGCAGCTCTGAGCTTGTTCGCAGGGGCCGCTACGAGCAGTACGTC. It yields the protein CASSSELVRRGRYEQYV. The V and J genes are TRBV5-1 and TRBJ2-7; D is possibly TRBD1 (6 bases). With 3 bases removed from V and 3 bases from J, the gap between germline ends came to 22 bases. From germline, CDR1 is SGHRS and CDR2 YFSETQ. CDR3 size: 17 residues.

This clonotype came up many times. CDR3 in amino acids: CSAPSGGFQETQYF. CDR3 nucleotides: TGCAGTGCCCCTAGCGGGGGCTTCCAAGAGACCCAGTACTTC. The J gene is TRBJ2-5, the V gene TRBV20-1, with 10 bases fitting TRBD2. CDR3 length: 14 amino acids. V lost 6 bases and J lost 1; bases outside the gene matches: 5. Germline V gene data show CDR1 as DFQATT and CDR2 as SNEGSKA (reference sequence).

The rearrangement uses TRBV7-6 and TRBJ1-1; TRBD1 is a possible D gene (5 bases). V gave up 6 bases and J gave up 1 base, with 21 bases separating them. The CDR3 length is 17 residues. Germline CDR1 is SGHVS and CDR2 is FNYEAQ. The CDR3 DNA reads as TGTGCCAGCAGTATTACCGGACCGCGCGGGGGGAACACTGAAGCTTTCTTT. Its translation is CASSITGPRGGNTEAFF.

This clonotype was seen ten or more times. CDR3 residues: CASSLYSTDTQYF. The CDR3 coding sequence is TGTGCCAGCAGTTTATACAGCACAGATACGCAGTATTTT. The chain is built from TRBV7-2 and TRBJ2-3; D ambiguous. The V end lost 6 bases, the J end lost 0 bases, and 7 bases lay between the germline ends. The CDR3 runs to 13 residues. Germline CDR1 and CDR2: SGHTA and FQGNSA. The complete variable domain, with remaining parts taken from reference TRBV7-2 and TRBJ2-3, reads GAGVSQSPSNKVTEKGKDVELRCDPISGHTALYWYRQSLGQGLEFLIYFQGNSAPDKSGLPSDRFSAERTGGSVSTLTIQRTQQEDSAVYLCASSLYSTDTQYFGPGTRLTVL.